The 20 T cell receptor beta chains listed next were all sequenced from one sample in a study of shared clonotypes between healthy human individuals (dated by TCRdb to the early 2020s). The library was generated by the immunoSEQ multiplex PCR assay. The clones in this table, taken by TCRdb from immuneACCESS, are in-frame only. Not every clone is retained; where verified, under half of the shortfall comes from an unresolved V gene, and the cause of the rest is unknown. This sample comprises fewer than 1.4 million clones, 70% to 80% of them detected only once. Roughly 0.61% of the sample rests with the top ten. Sequenced sample: memory CD4+ T cells from PBMCs. Per the publication, the cell subset or site label means: CD45RA-negative fraction. The receptors come from a man aged 18 to 29 in good health. Some clones in this sample may be carry-over from other donors' samples.

A note on this clone: This likely came from a read error, as a far larger clone is one base away. At the DNA level, this CDR3 is encoded by other sequences in the same sample as well. This sequence joins TRBV7-9 and TRBJ2-5, with 8 nucleotides matching TRBD1. The end of the DNA fits TRBJ2-7 better, so the J call may be wrong. CDR1 is SEHNR, CDR2 FQNEAQ, per germline (reference sequence). There are 19 residues in the CDR3. The CDR3 nucleotides read TGTGCCAGCAGCTTGGCGGTGAGAACAGGGGGACTGGGGTCCTACGAGCAGTACTTC. Translated: CASSLAVRTGGLGSYEQYF.

V and J are TRBV4-2 and TRBJ1-4; TRBD1 matches 8 bases. The CDR3 is made up of 16 amino acids. J gave up 3 bases and V 4 bases, and 7 bases lay outside the gene matches. Germline CDR1 reads LGHNA; CDR2 reads YNFKEQ. The CDR3 DNA is TGTGCCAGCAGCCGCGGGACAGGCGCTTCTAATGAAAAACTGTTTTTT. It encodes CASSRGTGASNEKLFF.

The V and J genes are TRBV29-1 and TRBJ2-5; possibly TRBD1 or TRBD2 for D (6 bases each). Per the germline V gene, CDR1 is SQVTM and CDR2 is ANQGSEA. Trimming removed 3 bases at V and 2 bases at J, with 16 bases between. This CDR3 contains 15 residues. CDR3 nucleotides: TGCAGCGTTGAGGGGGGCCCCGAGGGGCAAGAGACCCAGTACTTC. It yields the protein CSVEGGPEGQETQYF.

This clone was counted a single time. The V gene is TRBV7-9, the J gene TRBJ1-4; 8 nucleotides align to TRBD1. Trimming cost V 4 bases and J 8 bases; bases outside gene matches: 9. CDR3 length: 15 amino acids. Germline CDR1 reads SEHNR; CDR2 reads FQNEAQ (reference sequence). CDR3 region: CASSSQRTGTEKLFF. In DNA form, the CDR3 reads TGTGCCAGCAGCTCCCAGCGGACAGGGACAGAAAAACTGTTTTTT.

The chain uses TRBV30 and TRBJ1-5; 7 nucleotides agree with TRBD1. Trimming removed 2 bases from V and 2 bases from J; junction bases left unmatched: 3. There are 14 residues in the CDR3. The germline gives CDR1 GTSNPN, CDR2 SVGIG (reference sequence). CDR3 protein: CAWSTTGGNQPQHF. As DNA, the CDR3 is TGTGCCTGGAGTACCACAGGGGGCAATCAGCCCCAGCATTTT.

This sequence joins TRBV13 and TRBJ1-1, with 10 bases matching TRBD1. The germline V gene has CDR1 PRHDT and CDR2 FYEKMQ (reference sequence). The CDR3 is 15 amino acids. V was pared by 4 bases and J by 5 bases, with 7 bases of the junction left unmatched. The CDR3 sequence: CASSSRQGALTEAFF. The CDR3, as DNA: TGTGCCAGCAGCTCGCGACAGGGGGCTTTAACTGAAGCTTTCTTT.

At least ten counts were recorded for this clone. This chain connects TRBV5-4 to TRBJ2-7, with TRBD2 matching 11 bases. V was clipped by 2 bases and J by 2 bases; unmatched bases: 12. The CDR3 runs to 18 residues. The germline V gene encodes CDR1 SGHNT and CDR2 YYREEE (reference sequence). CDR3 sequence: CASSLSLLAGGLAYEQYF. In nucleotides, the CDR3 is TGTGCCAGCAGCTTAAGTTTGCTAGCGGGAGGATTGGCCTACGAGCAGTACTTC.

The chain employs TRBV11-2 and TRBJ2-5, with D tentatively TRBD1 or TRBD2 (5 bases each). The germline CDR1 and CDR2 sequences are SGHAT and FQNNGV. V was shortened by 6 bases and J by 1 base, with 15 bases between the two germline ends. CDR3 length: 15 residues. This CDR3 is CASRDGVGTQETQYF. In DNA, the CDR3 is TGTGCCAGCAGAGACGGGGTGGGGACCCAAGAGACCCAGTACTTC.

The chain links TRBV6-1 to TRBJ2-7; D remains ambiguous. Germline assignment: CDR1 MNHNS and CDR2 SASEGT. CDR3 length: 12 residues. With 3 bases removed from V and 6 bases from J, the gap between germline ends came to 9 bases. This chain's CDR3 is CASSDYNSEQYF. DNA for the CDR3: TGTGCCAGCAGTGACTATAACTCCGAGCAGTACTTC.

The chain employs TRBV12-1 and TRBJ2-3; no DNA check was done on the table's D call, TRBD2. TRBV12-1 is an annotated pseudogene. This CDR3 region has 16 residues. This CDR3 is CASSFGRGWPTDTQYF. CDR3 nucleotide sequence: TGTGCCAGCAGCTTCGGGCGGGGGTGGCCCACAGATACGCAGTATTTT.

V is TRBV28 and J is TRBJ2-7; 11 nucleotides agree with TRBD2. The germline gives CDR1 MDHEN, CDR2 SYDVKM. This CDR3 has 20 residues. The V and J ends lost 4 bases and 3 bases, in that order; junction bases with no gene match: 20. DNA of the CDR3: TGTGCCAGCAGTTCAACCTCACCCAGCCCTCTAGCGGGAGGTATCTACGAGCAGTACTTC. It encodes CASSSTSPSPLAGGIYEQYF.

Remarks on this clone: A clone one base away is much larger, so this may be a read error. In the same sample, other DNA sequences code for this CDR3. The rearrangement links TRBV7-3 to TRBJ2-6, with D tentatively TRBD1 (6 bases). CDR1 SGHTA and CDR2 FQGTGA come from the germline V gene. The ends were cut back, 2 bases at V and 2 bases at J, with 7 bases in the middle. The CDR3 covers 15 residues. The CDR3 nucleotides read TGTGCCAGCAGCTTACCAGGGGCTGGGGCCAACGTCCTGACTTTC. This gives the protein CASSLPGAGANVLTF.

There are a few counts of this clone. This chain links TRBV7-9 with TRBJ2-6; 9 nucleotides line up with TRBD2. V lost 6 bases, J lost 0 bases, and 9 bases stayed unmatched. Looked up from germline, CDR1 is SEHNR and CDR2 is FQNEAQ (reference sequence). The CDR3 has 18 amino acids. The CDR3 DNA reads TGTGCCAGCAGAGCTGCCGGGACTAGCTCCTCTGGGGCCAACGTCCTGACTTTC. It specifies CASRAAGTSSSGANVLTF.

The gene calls are TRBV7-9 and TRBJ2-1, with 13 bases aligning to TRBD2. Germline lookup yields CDR1 SEHNR and CDR2 FQNEAQ (reference sequence). Trimming at V came to 3 bases and at J to 5 bases, leaving 7 bases not matched to a gene. This CDR3 has 17 amino acids. The CDR3 region has the DNA TGTGCCAGCAGCTTGAAAGGGACTAGCGGGGCCAACAATGAGCAGTTCTTC. It yields the protein CASSLKGTSGANNEQFF. The whole variable domain, remainder taken from reference TRBV7-9 and TRBJ2-1, is DTGVSQNPRHKITKRGQNVTFRCDPISEHNRLYWYRQTLGQGPEFLTYFQNEAQLEKSRLLSDRFSAERPKGSFSTLEIQRTEQGDSAMYLCASSLKGTSGANNEQFFGPGTRLTVL.

This clone was seen repeatedly, ten times or more. Other DNA sequences within the sample encode an identical CDR3. The J gene is TRBJ2-7, the V gene TRBV20-1, with no clear D. CDR3 length equals 11 residues. The germline CDR1 and CDR2 sequences are DFQATT and SNEGSKA (reference sequence). The V end was cut by 6 bases, the J end by 4 bases, with 10 bases between. The CDR3 loop is CSAQDGYEQYF. DNA for the CDR3: TGCAGTGCCCAGGACGGTTACGAGCAGTACTTC.

The table lists this clone with a few counts. The chain couples TRBV29-1 to TRBJ1-2, with a weak D call TRBD1 (5 bases). The CDR3 covers 13 residues. The V gene lost 6 bases and the J gene lost 7 bases, with 18 bases spanning the gap. The germline CDR1 and CDR2 sequences are SQVTM and ANQGSEA. The chain's CDR3 is CSVGGVGLGGYTF. The CDR3 DNA sequence: TGCAGCGTGGGGGGTGTAGGACTAGGTGGCTACACCTTC.

As regards this clone: The junction shows a germline mismatch at one end, possibly a read error. The CDR3 loop reads CASRAGANTGELFF. The DNA of the CDR3 is TGTGCGAGCAGGGCAGGGGCGAACACCGGGGAGCTGTTTTTT. The chain employs TRBV11-3 and TRBJ2-2; maybe TRBD1 (6 bases). This CDR3 has 14 residues. The germline V gene has CDR1 SGHNT and CDR2 YENEEA. The full variable domain, in which reference TRBV11-3 and TRBJ2-2 provide the parts outside the CDR3, is EAGVVQSPRYKIIEKKQPVAFWCNPISGHNTLYWYLQNLGQGPELLIRYENEEAVDDSQLPKDRFSAERLKGVDSTLKIQPAELGDSAVYLCASRAGANTGELFFGEGSRLTVL.

The chain uses TRBV15 and TRBJ2-7; D is unclear. V was shortened by 0 bases and J by 6 bases, with 15 bases between the two germline ends. The CDR3 has 15 residues. Germline CDR1 LNHNV, CDR2 YYDKDF (reference sequence). This CDR3 is CATSRDALSSAEQYF. CDR3 nucleotides: TGTGCCACCAGCAGAGATGCACTGAGTAGTGCCGAGCAGTACTTC.

This clone was picked up a small number of times. The chain links TRBV2 to TRBJ2-3, with TRBD2 identical over 9 bases. This CDR3 region has 14 residues. The junction had 8 bases not matched to a gene; V was cut back by 4 bases and J by 9 bases. Per germline, CDR1 SNHLY and CDR2 FYNNEI. The CDR3 nucleotides read TGTGCCAGCAGTGTGACTAGCGGAACCCCGACGCAGTATTTT. Protein product: CASSVTSGTPTQYF.

The chain is built from TRBV2 and TRBJ1-5; 7 bases are shared with TRBD1. The junction had 7 bases not matched to a gene; V was cut back by 5 bases and J by 6 bases. CDR3 length equals 14 residues. Germline assignment: CDR1 SNHLY and CDR2 FYNNEI. The CDR3 DNA sequence: TGTGCCAGCAGTACACAGGGGAAATTTCAGCCCCAGCATTTT. Protein sequence: CASSTQGKFQPQHF.